This T cell receptor beta chain was captured in a study of cytomegalovirus exposure and HLA in healthy donors (dated by TCRdb to the late 2010s). About the investigation overall: According to an earlier analysis of around 600 of the donors, 150 million to 200 million T cells yielded approximately 120 million unique TCR beta sequences and approximately 300 Gb of sequence data. Class I and class II HLA loci were covered by the typing at four-digit resolution. All discovery cohort repertoires had been generated using a single sequencing platform. A separate validation cohort of 90 to 150 different subjects was used in addition to the 666-subject first cohort. Among roughly 400 genotyped donors of the cohort, an average of roughly 230,000 unique TCR beta nucleotide sequences was sequenced per donor, of which about 19% were non-productive. Rather than drawing on any new phenotypic data, the later analysis identified candidate immune exposures from TCR beta sequences and the way those sequences occurred across donors. The study profiled the T cell repertoires of about 640 subjects by immunosequencing and related them to cytomegalovirus serostatus. A later genetic analysis used genome-wide SNP genotypes for about 65% of the 666 donors, treating that subset as a discovery cohort. The study aimed to test whether signatures of past pathogen exposure could be identified by cataloging public T cell receptors. Of the approximately 400 genotyped donors, approximately 83% fell in the genetic ancestry cluster associated with self-reported Caucasian donors. A handful of DR-DQ haplotypes were handled as single units for association and clustering because linkage in the cohort was strong. Typing coverage differed by locus: A, B, C, DRB1 and DQB1 were typed in about 620-630 donors, DQA1 in around 500, DPA1 in approximately 610, and DPB1 in roughly 450. An earlier analysis of several hundred of the donors used high-throughput TCR beta sequencing to judge whether each TCR beta V gene segment behaved as functional or pseudogenic. The study combined high-throughput TCR immunosequencing, statistical association of individual TCRs with disease status, and machine learning to predict cytomegalovirus infection status. To study patterns of TCR occurrence, a later analysis re-analyzed previously published TCR beta repertoires from 600 to 750 donors and added high-resolution HLA genotyping. Approximately 310 gigabases of sequencing data and about 92 million unique TCR sequences made up an early release that covered over 550 HLA-typed donors. Donor age, sex, ethnicity and CMV serostatus were compiled together with the repertoire data. Findings and caveats that apply to the study as a whole: A later analysis found that HLA-associated TCR beta chains were more clonally expanded and had lower generation probabilities than equally common non-associated chains. The 87-base-pair reads could not distinguish some IMGT-functional V segments, including TRBV6-2 and TRBV6-3, so those segments were excluded. Correlated functional status among segregating V segments might be attributable to linkage disequilibrium, but an unknown experimental factor could not be ruled out. Cytomegalovirus status was reported to be diagnosed by the classifier with high specificity and sensitivity in both the original and validation cohorts. The presence/absence analyses assumed that sequencing depth was roughly uniform across donors, and that assumption may not be true. A later genetic analysis associated a missense DCLRE1C variant with V-gene and J-gene trimming of TCR beta chains, and an independent cohort replicated the association. The earlier analysis of some 560 of the donors excluded over 15 rarely observed V segments, including chromosome 9 orphons, because counts were too low. Across donors, most TCR sequences were observed very rarely, whereas some public TCRs were present in many individuals. In a later analysis, 15,000 to 20,000 TCR beta sequences were associated with specific HLA alleles at a false discovery rate of 0.05. An earlier analysis of approximately 590 of the donors showed that most TCR beta V segments appeared in productive rearrangements either about 87% or about 30% of the time, which broadly matched IMGT annotations. A total of 150 to 200 TCR beta chains were listed by the study as associated with cytomegalovirus. A cluster of highly shared sequence variants was judged likely to be a technical artifact of the sequencing pipeline. A further reported finding was that TCR beta sequences accurately predicted the HLA-A and HLA-B alleles for most subjects in the first cohort. Most CMV-associated TCR beta chains appeared to be HLA-restricted in a later analysis, and the HLA associations seemed to be driven largely by CMV exposure. According to the authors, the approach could potentially be generalized to other disease states and immunological phenotypes. Only TCR beta chains were sequenced in this cohort, and the absence of alpha or paired-chain data limited detectable features. A later analysis reported that several top co-occurrence clusters appeared linked to parvovirus B19, influenza, CMV and Epstein-Barr virus. Three of the identified cytomegalovirus-associated TCR beta chains were confirmed in vitro to be specific for cytomegalovirus antigens. The only immune exposure information available for the cohort was CMV serostatus. When HLA alleles, especially DR and DQ, strongly co-occurred, TCR associations were difficult to assign to individual alleles. Compared with the roughly 670-donor mean, donors in an Asian-associated ancestry cluster had fewer N-insertions in productive TCRs, according to a later genetic analysis. In a later analysis, TCR association rates were found to vary across HLA loci, with the most associated TCRs seen for DRB1 alleles and the fewest for HLA-C alleles. HLA typing was unavailable for some donors at each locus, so association tests used only the typed subset.

This clone has only a few counts. Its antigen is unknown. Base qualities are not at hand, and no much larger clone is one base apart. Library construction relied on the immunoSEQ multiplex PCR assay. A mixture of 60 forward primers for TCR Vbeta segments and 13 reverse primers for TCR Jbeta segments was used in the multiplex PCR. The CDR3 region of rearranged TCR beta genes was amplified from genomic DNA with a multiplex PCR assay. The Illumina HiSeq System was used to sequence the amplified TCR beta libraries as 87-base-pair reads. The authors' pipeline ran thus. In a later analysis, 77 million or so unique TCR beta chains were counted across the approximately 670 repertoires, and approximately 11 million of these chains were shared by at least two donors. A nearest-neighbor algorithm error-corrected the raw reads and collapsed the reads into unique sequences, merging closely related sequences to remove PCR and sequencing errors. Alignment of CDR3 sequences to IMGT reference sequences was used to assign V, D and J gene segments. For a sequence to be retained, a match of at least six nucleotides to both a V gene segment and a J gene segment was required. A rearrangement was called productive if the CDR3 had no stop codons and remained in frame with V and J, and every other rearrangement was called non-productive. Following IMGT convention, CDR3 was defined as the stretch from the second conserved V-encoded cysteine up to the conserved J-encoded phenylalanine. In an earlier analysis of roughly 580 of the donors, sequences lacking an unambiguous match to a single V gene segment were excluded. An earlier analysis of some 610 of the donors called V segments functional above 56.7% productive rearrangements and segregating when the between-donor standard deviation exceeded 5%. A statistical classification framework was built for diagnosing cytomegalovirus status from the catalog of TCR beta chain sequences. In a later analysis, TCR nucleotide sequences were compared against IMGT/GENE-DB human TR gene sequences so that V and J genes could be assigned. In a later analysis, CDR3 sequences and most-parsimonious VDJ recombination scenarios were assigned using the TCRdist pipeline. In a later analysis, each TCR beta chain was defined by its CDR3 amino acid sequence together with its V-gene family, and reads lacking a unique V-gene family were excluded. A later analysis removed 500 to 600 highly shared, low-generation-probability nucleotide sequences to deal with suspected cross-contamination and a sequencing artifact. A later analysis calculated a clonal expansion index for each public chain from normalized within-repertoire ranks of inferred template counts. In a later analysis, generation probabilities were computed with a VDJ recombination model fitted to out-of-frame rearrangements, and the resulting probabilities were checked against IGoR. A later analysis scored TCR-TCR, TCR-HLA and TCR-CMV co-occurrence with hypergeometric tests, applying a repertoire-size bias correction to TCR pairs. A later analysis estimated false discovery rates by permuting HLA or CMV assignments 20 times. In a later analysis, co-occurring TCRs were grouped using DBSCAN, and TCRdist sequence similarity was added for clustering within HLA-allele-positive subsets. Repertoires with fewer than 30,000 or more than 120,000 public chains, plus five repertoires with anomalous nucleotide sharing, were excluded from co-occurrence clustering. Imported from immuneACCESS, the table was reduced by TCRdb to in-frame sequences with V and J called. These copies leave out some clones; in studies compared against another copy, an unresolved V gene accounts for under half, and the cause of the remainder is not known. V and J calls and clone size are given by that table; D and trimming were obtained from the DNA. The sample table contains about 91,000 clones; only one count was recorded for 60% to 65% of them. 2% to 2.5% of the sample lies in the top ten.

The CDR3 numbers 14 residues from cysteine through phenylalanine. The CDR3 DNA has 42 bases and is translated from base 1. The germline V gene sets CDR1 to ENHRY and CDR2 to SYGVKD. V is clipped by 0 bases and J by 8 bases, and the sequence between their germline boundaries is 11 bases long. The cohort comprised fewer than 700 healthy bone marrow donors. At the time of sampling, every cohort member was nominally healthy, though immune exposures that went unrecorded were likely present. CMV serostatus was positive for about 290 and negative for 352 of the 666 cohort members, and was not recorded for this donor. A peripheral blood sample was provided by each donor, and peripheral blood mononuclear cells were used for TCR beta sequencing. Genomic DNA was extracted from the blood cell samples with the Qiagen DNeasy Blood Extraction Kit.

Recombination connected TRBV10-3 to TRBJ2-1, with TRBD1 as a weak D call on 5 bases. Material for sequencing was PBMCs. This sequence originates from a human donor in good health. Here the CDR3 is given as CAISESQGSHEQFF. The DNA sequence is as follows: TGTGCCATCAGTGAGTCCCAGGGTAGCCATGAGCAGTTCTTC.